A selection of T cell receptor beta chains follows, all from one sample in a study of shared clonotypes between healthy human individuals. TCRdb keeps only in-frame clones here, not all; method: immunoSEQ multiplex PCR. The sample includes about 1.5 million clones, around 98% of them seen just once. Material for sequencing was naive CD4+ T cells sorted from blood. Source of these receptors: a man between 25 and 39 years old in good health. The CDR3 runs from the conserved cysteine through the conserved F or W. Fields, in order: J gene, V gene, D gene, clone size, CDR3 protein, CDR3 DNA. D genes are given only for firm matches. Some rows mark clone size as missing; the rest say once, few, many or name a class of expanded clone.

TRBJ1-1 | TRBV27 | . | . | CASSFLGVAGTEAFF | TGTGCCAGCAGTTTTCTGGGGGTTGCGGGCACTGAAGCTTTCTTT
TRBJ2-7 | TRBV5-1 | TRBD1 | . | CASSPGTAYEQYF | TGCGCCAGCAGCCCCGGGACAGCTTACGAGCAGTACTTC
TRBJ2-7 | TRBV6-5 | TRBD1 | . | CASSRRTGAYEQYF | TGTGCCAGCAGCCGGAGGACAGGGGCCTACGAGCAGTACTTC
TRBJ1-4 | TRBV2 | . | . | CASIGMRGLFF | TGTGCCAGCATCGGAATGAGGGGCCTGTTTTTT
TRBJ2-1 | TRBV7-9 | . | . | CASSFSSGLDNEQFF | TGTGCCAGCAGCTTTTCGTCCGGACTTGACAATGAGCAGTTCTTC
TRBJ2-7 | TRBV27 | . | once | CASSFVGRPYEQYF | TGTGCCAGCAGTTTTGTCGGACGCCCATACGAGCAGTACTTC
TRBJ2-7 | TRBV18 | . | . | CASSLLDSSEQYF | TGTGCCAGCTCACTACTGGACAGTAGCGAGCAGTACTTC
TRBJ1-1 | TRBV5-4 | TRBD1 | . | CASSSPGTGDTEAFF | TGTGCCAGCAGCTCCCCCGGGACAGGGGACACTGAAGCTTTCTTT
TRBJ2-3 | TRBV6-5 | . | . | CASSYSKFTDTQYF | TGTGCCAGCAGTTACTCGAAATTCACAGATACGCAGTATTTT
TRBJ2-1 | TRBV19 | TRBD2 | . | CASSIFGGNGNEQFF | TGTGCCAGTAGTATTTTCGGGGGGAACGGCAATGAGCAGTTCTTC
TRBJ2-7 | TRBV19 | . | . | CASASHSIGYEQYF | TGTGCCAGCGCAAGCCATTCAATCGGATACGAGCAGTACTTC
TRBJ2-4 | TRBV29-1 | . | . | CSVGEGVLKNIQYF | TGCAGCGTGGGAGAAGGGGTGCTAAAAAACATTCAGTACTTC
TRBJ2-1 | TRBV2 | . | . | CASRDREYNEQFF | TGTGCCAGCAGGGACAGAGAATACAATGAGCAGTTCTTC
TRBJ1-3 | TRBV4-2 | . | . | CASSHAGTNSGNTIYF | TGTGCCAGCAGCCATGCCGGGACGAACTCTGGAAACACCATATATTTT
TRBJ2-5 | TRBV6-4 | . | . | CASSDWPGKYCNQETQYF | TGTGCCAGCAGTGACTGGCCAGGGAAGTATTGTAACCAAGAGACCCAGTACTTC
TRBJ2-7 | TRBV6-5 | . | . | CATKGVSSYEQYF | TGTGCCACTAAGGGGGTTAGCAGCTACGAGCAGTACTTC
TRBJ2-2 | TRBV5-4 | . | . | CASRPSVGGTGELFF | TGTGCCAGCCGCCCGTCAGTAGGAGGCACCGGGGAGCTGTTTTTT
TRBJ2-7 | TRBV4-1 | TRBD2 | . | CASSQAGTTYEQYF | TGCGCCAGCAGCCAAGCCGGGACTACCTACGAGCAGTACTTC
TRBJ2-1 | TRBV28 | . | . | CASSFGAFGSTNEQFF | TGTGCCAGCAGTTTTGGAGCTTTCGGCAGTACTAATGAGCAGTTCTTC
TRBJ2-1 | TRBV7-2 | TRBD2 | . | CASSLASPGLGAANEQFF | TGTGCCAGCAGCTTAGCCTCCCCGGGACTAGGCGCAGCCAATGAGCAGTTCTTC
TRBJ2-7 | TRBV5-6 | TRBD1 | once | CASRKDRVAGEQYF | TGTGCCAGCAGAAAGGACAGGGTGGCGGGGGAGCAGTACTTC
TRBJ2-7 | TRBV18 | . | . | CASSPVFGSSGVNEQYF | TGTGCCAGCTCACCAGTTTTCGGGTCGAGTGGCGTCAACGAGCAGTACTTC
TRBJ1-4 | TRBV28 | . | . | CASSGTNEKLFF | TGTGCCAGCAGCGGGACTAATGAAAAACTGTTTTTT
TRBJ2-3 | TRBV5-4 | . | . | CASSLKVSPSTDTQYF | TGTGCCAGCAGCTTGAAGGTTTCCCCTAGCACAGATACGCAGTATTTT
TRBJ2-1 | TRBV11-2 | TRBD1 | . | CASSFRQGKSSYNEQFF | TGTGCCAGCAGCTTTCGACAGGGGAAGAGCTCCTACAATGAGCAGTTCTTC
TRBJ2-3 | TRBV7-2 | TRBD2 | once | CASSLLSGSFDTQYF | TGTGCCAGCAGCTTGCTTAGCGGGAGTTTTGATACGCAGTATTTT
TRBJ2-1 | TRBV10-3 | TRBD1 | . | CAISGRPGQGHNEQFF | TGTGCCATCAGTGGAAGACCGGGACAGGGCCACAATGAGCAGTTCTTC
TRBJ1-5 | TRBV5-4 | TRBD1 | . | CASSVGGGTGYNQPQHF | TGTGCCAGCAGCGTTGGGGGAGGGACAGGATACAATCAGCCCCAGCATTTT
TRBJ1-4 | TRBV30 | . | . | CAWSTDPGGEKLFF | TGTGCCTGGAGTACCGACCCGGGAGGCGAAAAACTGTTTTTT
TRBJ1-5 | TRBV7-8 | TRBD1 | . | CASSLVHRTGANQPQHF | TGTGCCAGCAGCTTAGTGCATCGGACAGGGGCAAATCAGCCCCAGCATTTT
TRBJ2-5 | TRBV5-5 | TRBD1 | . | CASSFGQGGTQYF | TGTGCCAGCAGCTTCGGACAGGGGGGGACCCAGTACTTC
TRBJ2-7 | TRBV30 | TRBD2 | . | CAWSVRLAGGPYEQYF | TGTGCCTGGAGTGTACGGCTAGCGGGAGGGCCTTACGAGCAGTACTTC
TRBJ2-5 | TRBV6-5 | TRBD2 | . | CASQREGETQYF | TGTGCCAGCCAGCGGGAAGGAGAGACCCAGTACTTC
TRBJ2-7 | TRBV11-2 | . | . | CASSFKQGGEQYF | TGTGCCAGCAGCTTCAAACAGGGCGGGGAGCAGTACTTC
TRBJ2-3 | TRBV14 | . | . | CASSPLGTDTQYF | TGTGCCAGCAGCCCGTTGGGCACAGATACGCAGTATTTT
TRBJ2-1 | TRBV9 | TRBD2 | . | CASSVVPEAGGYNEQFF | TGTGCCAGCAGCGTAGTTCCCGAGGCGGGAGGGTACAATGAGCAGTTCTTC
TRBJ2-2 | TRBV30 | . | . | CAWRPTANTGELFF | TGTGCCTGGAGGCCCACAGCCAACACCGGGGAGCTGTTTTTT
TRBJ2-7 | TRBV5-4 | . | . | CASSLEWGKSYEQYF | TGTGCCAGCAGCTTGGAATGGGGCAAATCCTACGAGCAGTACTTC
TRBJ2-2 | TRBV6-4 | TRBD1 | . | CASSDRWTGETGELFF | TGTGCCAGCAGTGACAGATGGACAGGGGAGACCGGGGAGCTGTTTTTT
TRBJ2-1 | TRBV18 | . | . | CASSAGGSSYNEQFF | TGTGCCAGCTCGGCCGGAGGGAGCTCCTACAATGAGCAGTTCTTC
TRBJ2-1 | TRBV18 | . | . | CASSPRLTGSSYNEQFF | TGTGCCAGCTCACCCCGATTGACGGGTAGCTCCTACAATGAGCAGTTCTTC
TRBJ2-3 | TRBV5-1 | . | . | CASSLDSHTDTQYF | TGCGCCAGCAGCCTGGACAGTCATACAGATACGCAGTATTTT
TRBJ1-5 | TRBV19 | . | . | CASRNQPQHF | TGTGCCAGTAGGAATCAGCCCCAGCATTTT
TRBJ2-7 | TRBV7-3 | . | . | CASSALAATAYEQYF | TGTGCCAGCAGCGCCTTAGCGGCTACAGCCTACGAGCAGTACTTC
TRBJ2-3 | TRBV19 | TRBD1 | . | CASSIGQGVSTDTQYF | TGTGCCAGTAGTATAGGACAGGGCGTTAGCACAGATACGCAGTATTTT
TRBJ1-3 | TRBV6-5 | TRBD1 | . | CASSSTGQAGNTIYF | TGTGCCAGCAGTTCCACCGGACAGGCTGGAAACACCATATATTTT
TRBJ2-5 | TRBV7-2 | . | . | CASSLEGRTRSWETQYF | TGTGCCAGCAGCTTAGAAGGCCGTACCAGATCGTGGGAGACCCAGTACTTC
TRBJ2-1 | TRBV7-9 | . | . | CASSRGSYNEQFF | TGTGCCAGCAGCCGAGGGAGTTACAATGAGCAGTTCTTC
TRBJ2-3 | TRBV15 | TRBD1 | . | CATSQRTGGIADTQYF | TGTGCCACCAGCCAACGGACAGGGGGCATCGCAGATACGCAGTATTTT
TRBJ2-5 | TRBV28 | TRBD1 | once | CASSPRDRQETQYF | TGTGCCAGCAGTCCCCGGGACAGGCAAGAGACCCAGTACTTC
TRBJ2-1 | TRBV7-9 | . | . | CASSSGRNEQFF | TGTGCCAGCAGCTCGGGTAGGAATGAGCAGTTCTTC
TRBJ2-5 | TRBV5-1 | TRBD2 | . | CASSDPQAAGVETQYF | TGCGCCAGCAGCGACCCCCAAGCAGCGGGAGTTGAGACCCAGTACTTC
TRBJ2-1 | TRBV9 | . | . | CASSVQGLNEQFF | TGTGCCAGCAGCGTACAGGGTTTGAATGAGCAGTTCTTC